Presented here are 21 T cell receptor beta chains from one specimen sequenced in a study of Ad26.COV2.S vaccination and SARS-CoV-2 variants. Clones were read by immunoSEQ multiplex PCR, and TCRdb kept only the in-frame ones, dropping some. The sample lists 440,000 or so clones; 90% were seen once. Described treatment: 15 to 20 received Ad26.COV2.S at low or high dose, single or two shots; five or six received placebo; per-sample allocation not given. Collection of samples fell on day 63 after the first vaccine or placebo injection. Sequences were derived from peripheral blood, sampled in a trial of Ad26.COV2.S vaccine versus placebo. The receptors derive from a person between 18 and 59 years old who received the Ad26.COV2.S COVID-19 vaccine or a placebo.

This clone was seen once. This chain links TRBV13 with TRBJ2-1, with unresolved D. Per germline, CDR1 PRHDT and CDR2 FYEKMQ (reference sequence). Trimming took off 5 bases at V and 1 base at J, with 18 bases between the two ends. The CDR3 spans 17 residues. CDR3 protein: CASSPSRGPRSYNEQFF. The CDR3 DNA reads TGTGCCAGCAGCCCCTCCCGTGGGCCTCGATCCTACAATGAGCAGTTCTTC.

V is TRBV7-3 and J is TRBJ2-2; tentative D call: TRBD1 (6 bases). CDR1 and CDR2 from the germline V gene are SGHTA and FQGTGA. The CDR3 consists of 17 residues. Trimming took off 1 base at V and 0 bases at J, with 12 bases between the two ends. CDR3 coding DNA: TGTGCCAGCAGCTTAAGAGGGGGTCTCGCGAACACCGGGGAGCTGTTTTTT. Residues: CASSLRGGLANTGELFF.

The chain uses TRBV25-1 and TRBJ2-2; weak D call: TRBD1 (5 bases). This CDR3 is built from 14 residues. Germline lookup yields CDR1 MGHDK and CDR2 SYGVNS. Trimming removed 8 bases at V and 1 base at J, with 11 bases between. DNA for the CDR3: TGTGCCAGCGGGGCAGGGATGAACACCGGGGAGCTGTTTTTT. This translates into CASGAGMNTGELFF.

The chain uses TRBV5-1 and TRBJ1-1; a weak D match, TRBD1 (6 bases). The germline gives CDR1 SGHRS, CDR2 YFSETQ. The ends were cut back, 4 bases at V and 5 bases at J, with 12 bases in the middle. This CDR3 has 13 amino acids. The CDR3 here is CASSITGMTEAFF. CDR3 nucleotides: TGCGCCAGCAGCATAACAGGGATGACTGAAGCTTTCTTT.

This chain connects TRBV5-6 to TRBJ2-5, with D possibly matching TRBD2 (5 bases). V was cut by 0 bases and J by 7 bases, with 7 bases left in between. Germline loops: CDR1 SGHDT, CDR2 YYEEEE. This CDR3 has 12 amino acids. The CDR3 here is CASSLVGGTQYF. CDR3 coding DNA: TGTGCCAGCAGCTTGGTTGGAGGGACCCAGTACTTC.

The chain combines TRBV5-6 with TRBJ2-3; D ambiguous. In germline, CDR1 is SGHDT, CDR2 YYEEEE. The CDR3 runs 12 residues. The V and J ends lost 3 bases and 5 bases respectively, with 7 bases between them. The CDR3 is CASSSYIDTQYF. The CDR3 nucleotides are TGTGCCAGCAGCTCTTACATAGATACGCAGTATTTT.

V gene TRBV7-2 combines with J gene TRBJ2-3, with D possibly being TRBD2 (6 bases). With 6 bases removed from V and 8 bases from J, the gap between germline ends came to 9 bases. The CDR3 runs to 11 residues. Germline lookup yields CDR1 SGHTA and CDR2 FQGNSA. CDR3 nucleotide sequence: TGTGCCAGCAGTCCCGGGGGTACGCAGTATTTT. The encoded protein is CASSPGGTQYF. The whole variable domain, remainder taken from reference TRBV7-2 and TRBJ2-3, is GAGVSQSPSNKVTEKGKDVELRCDPISGHTALYWYRQSLGQGLEFLIYFQGNSAPDKSGLPSDRFSAERTGGSVSTLTIQRTQQEDSAVYLCASSPGGTQYFGPGTRLTVL.

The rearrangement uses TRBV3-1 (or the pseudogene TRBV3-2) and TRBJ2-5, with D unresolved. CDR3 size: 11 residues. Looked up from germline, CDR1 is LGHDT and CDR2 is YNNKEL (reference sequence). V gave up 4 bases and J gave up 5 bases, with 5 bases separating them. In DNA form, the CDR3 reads TGTGCCAGCAGCCTTTCGGAGACCCAGTACTTC. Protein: CASSLSETQYF.

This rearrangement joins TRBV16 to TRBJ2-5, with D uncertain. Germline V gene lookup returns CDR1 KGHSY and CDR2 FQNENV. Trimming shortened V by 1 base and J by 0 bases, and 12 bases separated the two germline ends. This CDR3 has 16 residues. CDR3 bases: TGTGCCAGCAGCCAATATCATGGCAGCAACCAAGAGACCCAGTACTTC. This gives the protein CASSQYHGSNQETQYF. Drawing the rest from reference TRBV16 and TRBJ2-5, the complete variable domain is GEEVAQTPKHLVRGEGQKAKLYCAPIKGHSYVFWYQQVLKNEFKFLISFQNENVFDETGMPKERFSAKCLPNSPCSLEIQATKLEDSAVYFCASSQYHGSNQETQYFGPGTRLLVL.

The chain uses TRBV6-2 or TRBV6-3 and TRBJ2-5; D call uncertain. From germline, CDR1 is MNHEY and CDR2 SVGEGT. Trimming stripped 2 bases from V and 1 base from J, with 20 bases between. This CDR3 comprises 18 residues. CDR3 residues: CASSYDRDKSKPQETQYF. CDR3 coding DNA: TGTGCCAGCAGTTACGATCGAGATAAATCCAAACCCCAAGAGACCCAGTACTTC.

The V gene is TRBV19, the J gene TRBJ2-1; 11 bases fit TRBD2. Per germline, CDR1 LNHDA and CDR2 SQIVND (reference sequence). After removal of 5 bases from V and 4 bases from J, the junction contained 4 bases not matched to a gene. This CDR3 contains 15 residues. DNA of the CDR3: TGTGCCAGTAGTGCCGGGACTAGCGGTTACAATGAGCAGTTCTTC. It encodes CASSAGTSGYNEQFF.

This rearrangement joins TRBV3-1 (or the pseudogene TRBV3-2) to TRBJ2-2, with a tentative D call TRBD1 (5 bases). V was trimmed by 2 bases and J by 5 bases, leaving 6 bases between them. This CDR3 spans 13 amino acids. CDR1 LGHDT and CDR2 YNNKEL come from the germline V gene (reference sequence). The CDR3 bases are TGTGCCAGCAGCCAAAAGGGGACCGGGGAGCTGTTTTTT. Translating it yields CASSQKGTGELFF.

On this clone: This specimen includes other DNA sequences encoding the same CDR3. CDR3 nucleotide sequence: TGTGCCAGCAGCGTAGGAGAGGGGCCCTACGAGCAGTACTTC. Encoded protein: CASSVGEGPYEQYF. The chain has TRBV9 and TRBJ2-7; either TRBD1 or TRBD2 may fit D (5 bases each). Looked up from germline, CDR1 is SGDLS and CDR2 is YYNGEE. V lost 0 bases to trimming and J lost 2 bases, with 9 bases between them. This CDR3 is built from 14 residues.

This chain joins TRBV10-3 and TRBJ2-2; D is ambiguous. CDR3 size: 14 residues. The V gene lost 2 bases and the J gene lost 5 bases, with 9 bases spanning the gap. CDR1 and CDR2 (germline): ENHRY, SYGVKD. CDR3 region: CAISEALGTGELFF. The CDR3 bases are TGTGCCATCAGTGAGGCCCTAGGGACCGGGGAGCTGTTTTTT.

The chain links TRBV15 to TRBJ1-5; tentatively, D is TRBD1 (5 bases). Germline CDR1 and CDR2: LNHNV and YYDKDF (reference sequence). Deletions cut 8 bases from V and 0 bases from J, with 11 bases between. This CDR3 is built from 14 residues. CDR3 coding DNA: TGTGCCACCGGGGCCGGGGATAGCAATCAGCCCCAGCATTTT. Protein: CATGAGDSNQPQHF.

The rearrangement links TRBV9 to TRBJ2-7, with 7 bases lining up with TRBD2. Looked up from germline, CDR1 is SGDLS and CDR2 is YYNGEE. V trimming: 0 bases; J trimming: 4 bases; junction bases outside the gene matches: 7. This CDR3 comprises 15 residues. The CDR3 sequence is CASSVGVGGPYEQYF. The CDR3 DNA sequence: TGTGCCAGCAGCGTAGGGGTGGGAGGGCCTTACGAGCAGTACTTC.

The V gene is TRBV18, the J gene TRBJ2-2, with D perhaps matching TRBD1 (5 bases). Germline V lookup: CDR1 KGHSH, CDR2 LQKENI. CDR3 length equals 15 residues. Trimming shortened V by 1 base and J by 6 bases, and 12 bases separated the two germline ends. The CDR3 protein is CASSPRGQRSGELFF. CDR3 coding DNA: TGTGCCAGCTCACCACGAGGACAAAGATCCGGGGAGCTGTTTTTT.

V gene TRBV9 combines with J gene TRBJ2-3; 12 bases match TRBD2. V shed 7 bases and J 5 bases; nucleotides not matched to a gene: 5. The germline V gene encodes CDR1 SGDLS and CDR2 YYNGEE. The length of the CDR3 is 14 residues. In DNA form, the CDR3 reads TGTGCCAGCTCTAGCGGGAGGGCCGGAGATACGCAGTATTTT. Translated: CASSSGRAGDTQYF. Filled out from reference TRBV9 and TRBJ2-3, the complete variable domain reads DSGVTQTPKHLITATGQRVTLRCSPRSGDLSVYWYQQSLDQGLQFLIQYYNGEERAKGNILERFSAQQFPDLHSELNLSSLELGDSALYFCASSSGRAGDTQYFGPGTRLTVL.

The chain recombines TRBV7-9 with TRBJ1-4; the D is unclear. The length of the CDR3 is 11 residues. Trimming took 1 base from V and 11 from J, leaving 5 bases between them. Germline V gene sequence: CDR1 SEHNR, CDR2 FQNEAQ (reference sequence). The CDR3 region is CASSLDHKLFF. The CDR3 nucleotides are TGTGCCAGCAGCTTAGACCATAAACTGTTTTTT. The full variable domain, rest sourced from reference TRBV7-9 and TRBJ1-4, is DTGVSQNPRHKITKRGQNVTFRCDPISEHNRLYWYRQTLGQGPEFLTYFQNEAQLEKSRLLSDRFSAERPKGSFSTLEIQRTEQGDSAMYLCASSLDHKLFFGSGTQLSVL.

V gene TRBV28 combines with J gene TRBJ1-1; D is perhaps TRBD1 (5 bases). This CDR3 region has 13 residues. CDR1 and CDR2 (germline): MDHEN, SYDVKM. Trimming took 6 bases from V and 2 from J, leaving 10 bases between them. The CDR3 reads CASSQGDNTEAFF. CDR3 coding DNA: TGTGCCAGCAGCCAAGGGGATAACACTGAAGCTTTCTTT.

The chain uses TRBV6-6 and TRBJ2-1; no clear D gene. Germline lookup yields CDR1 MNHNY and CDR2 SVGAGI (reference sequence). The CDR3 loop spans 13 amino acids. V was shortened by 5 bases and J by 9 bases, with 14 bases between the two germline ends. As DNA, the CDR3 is TGTGCCAGCAGTAAAGCTAGATTGTCTGAGCAGTTCTTC. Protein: CASSKARLSEQFF.